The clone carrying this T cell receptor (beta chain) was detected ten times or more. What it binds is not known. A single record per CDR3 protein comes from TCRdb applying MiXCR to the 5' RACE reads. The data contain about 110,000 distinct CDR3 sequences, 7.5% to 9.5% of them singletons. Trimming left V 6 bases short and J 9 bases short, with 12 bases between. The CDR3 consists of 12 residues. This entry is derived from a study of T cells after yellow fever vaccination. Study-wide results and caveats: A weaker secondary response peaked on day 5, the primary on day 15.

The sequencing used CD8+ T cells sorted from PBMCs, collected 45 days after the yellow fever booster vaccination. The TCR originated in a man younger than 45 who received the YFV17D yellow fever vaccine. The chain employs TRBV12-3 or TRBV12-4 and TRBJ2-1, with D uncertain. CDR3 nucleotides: TGTGCCAGCAGCCCCTGGTCGGGTGAGCAGTTCTTC. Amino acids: CASSPWSGEQFF.